This T cell receptor (beta chain) came from a study of cytomegalovirus exposure and HLA in healthy donors. The germline CDR1 and CDR2 sequences are SGHTA and FQGNSA. The CDR3 is 15 amino acids. V lost 4 bases and J lost 4; bases outside the gene matches: 8. Study outcomes and limitations: Previously analyzed data showed that most TCR beta V segments were productive at a frequency of about 87% or about 30%. Highest at DRB1 and lowest at HLA-C, TCR association rates differed among HLA loci in a later analysis. Reports showed the classifier diagnosing cytomegalovirus status with high specificity and sensitivity.

Remarks on this clone: The antigen is undetermined.

PCR primers comprised 60 Vbeta and 13 Jbeta primers. Only in-frame clones appear in the TCRdb table, and some are missing; sequencing was by immunoSEQ multiplex PCR. The sample shows more than 140,000 clones, over 75% of them seen only once. The chain is built from TRBV7-2 and TRBJ2-7; 9 nucleotides agree with TRBD1. Sequencing was carried out using PBMCs. The source is a man aged 25-45 years in good health and CMV-seropositive. The CDR3 spells CASSSTAGQGYEQYF. DNA of the CDR3: TGTGCCAGCAGCTCAACCGCGGGACAGGGTTACGAGCAGTACTTC.